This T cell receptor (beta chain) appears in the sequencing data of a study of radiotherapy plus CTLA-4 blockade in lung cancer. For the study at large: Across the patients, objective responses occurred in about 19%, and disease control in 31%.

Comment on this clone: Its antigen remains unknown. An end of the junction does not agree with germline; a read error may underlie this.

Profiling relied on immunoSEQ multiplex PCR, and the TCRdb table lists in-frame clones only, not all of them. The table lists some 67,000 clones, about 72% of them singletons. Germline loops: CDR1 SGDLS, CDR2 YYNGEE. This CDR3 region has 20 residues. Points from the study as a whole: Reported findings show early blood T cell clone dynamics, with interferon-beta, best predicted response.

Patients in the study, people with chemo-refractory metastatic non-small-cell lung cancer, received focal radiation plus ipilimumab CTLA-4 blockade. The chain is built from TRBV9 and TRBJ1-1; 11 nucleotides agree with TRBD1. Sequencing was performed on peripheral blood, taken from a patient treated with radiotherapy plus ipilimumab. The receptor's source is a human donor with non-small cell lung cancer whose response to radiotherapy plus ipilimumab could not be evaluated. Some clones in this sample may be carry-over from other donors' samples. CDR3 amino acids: CASSVGIRGGTGGGNAEAFF. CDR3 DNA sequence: TGTGCCAGCAGCGTAGGAATCCGCGGGGGGACAGGGGGAGGGAACGCTGAAGCTTTCTTT.